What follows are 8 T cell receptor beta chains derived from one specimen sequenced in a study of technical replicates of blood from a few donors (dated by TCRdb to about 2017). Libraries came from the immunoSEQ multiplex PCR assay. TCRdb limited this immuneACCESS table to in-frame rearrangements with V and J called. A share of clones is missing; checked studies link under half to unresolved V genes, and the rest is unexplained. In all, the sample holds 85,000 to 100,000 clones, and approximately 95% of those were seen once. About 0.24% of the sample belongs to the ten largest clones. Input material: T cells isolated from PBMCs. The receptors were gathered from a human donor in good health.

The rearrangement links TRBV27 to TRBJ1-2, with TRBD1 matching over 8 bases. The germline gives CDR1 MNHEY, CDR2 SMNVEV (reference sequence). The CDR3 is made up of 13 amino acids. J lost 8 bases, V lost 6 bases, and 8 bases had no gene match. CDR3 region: CASSLDRAGGYTF. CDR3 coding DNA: TGTGCCAGCAGCTTGGACAGGGCCGGAGGCTACACCTTC.

CDR3: CASSPTLAAYNEQFF. The CDR3 coding sequence is TGTGCCAGCTCACCTACCCTAGCGGCTTACAATGAGCAGTTCTTC. The rearrangement links TRBV18 to TRBJ2-1; 7 nucleotides align to TRBD2. J was trimmed by 4 bases and V by 3 bases; bases with no gene match: 6. CDR3 length: 15 residues. Germline CDR1 is KGHSH and CDR2 is LQKENI. Full variable domain (rest looked up from reference TRBV18 and TRBJ2-1): NAGVMQNPRHLVRRRGQEARLRCSPMKGHSHVYWYRQLPEEGLKFMVYLQKENIIDESGMPKERFSAEFPKEGPSILRIQQVVRGDSAAYFCASSPTLAAYNEQFFGPGTRLTVL.

CDR3: CSVDRTGLETQYF. Here the CDR3 DNA reads TGCAGCGTCGATCGAACAGGGCTAGAGACCCAGTACTTC. This sequence joins TRBV29-1 and TRBJ2-5; D is possibly TRBD1 (6 bases). Trimming removed 6 bases at V and 4 bases at J, with 15 bases between. The CDR3 consists of 13 residues. Germline V CDR1 and CDR2: SQVTM, ANQGSEA.

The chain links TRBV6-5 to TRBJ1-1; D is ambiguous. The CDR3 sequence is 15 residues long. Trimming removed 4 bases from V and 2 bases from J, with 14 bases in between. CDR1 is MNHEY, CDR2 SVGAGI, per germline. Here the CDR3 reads CASSWGDTANTEAFF. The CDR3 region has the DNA TGTGCCAGCAGTTGGGGAGACACGGCAAACACTGAAGCTTTCTTT.

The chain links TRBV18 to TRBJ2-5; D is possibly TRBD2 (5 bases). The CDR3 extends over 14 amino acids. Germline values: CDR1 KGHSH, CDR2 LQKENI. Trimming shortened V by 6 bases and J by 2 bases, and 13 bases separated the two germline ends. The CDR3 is CASSPGLEQETQYF. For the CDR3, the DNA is TGTGCCAGCTCCCCCGGACTGGAGCAAGAGACCCAGTACTTC.

The CDR3 spells CASRKRLRTGGHSGNTIYF. The CDR3 DNA sequence: TGTGCCAGCAGAAAACGGCTACGGACAGGGGGTCACTCTGGAAACACCATATATTTT. The chain links TRBV11-2 to TRBJ1-3; 10 bases align to TRBD1. This CDR3 region has 19 residues. Germline V gives CDR1 SGHAT, CDR2 FQNNGV. The V gene end was trimmed by 6 bases and the J gene end by 0 bases; junction bases not matched to a gene: 14.

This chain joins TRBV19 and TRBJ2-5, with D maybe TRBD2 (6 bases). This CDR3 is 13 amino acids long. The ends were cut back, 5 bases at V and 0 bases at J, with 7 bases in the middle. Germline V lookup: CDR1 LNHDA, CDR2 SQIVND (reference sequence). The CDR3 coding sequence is TGTGCCAGTAGTCGGGAGTACCAAGAGACCCAGTACTTC. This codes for CASSREYQETQYF.

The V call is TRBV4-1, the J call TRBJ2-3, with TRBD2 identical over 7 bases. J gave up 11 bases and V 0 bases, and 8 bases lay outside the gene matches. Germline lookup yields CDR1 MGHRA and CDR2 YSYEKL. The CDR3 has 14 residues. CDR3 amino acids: CASSQEDPWGGQYF. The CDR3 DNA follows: TGCGCCAGCAGCCAAGAGGATCCATGGGGGGGGCAGTATTTT.